These 3 T cell receptor beta chains were sequenced from one sample in a study of early T cells in non-severe SARS-CoV-2 infection. MiXCR was run by TCRdb on the 5' RACE reads, yielding one entry per CDR3 protein. Among under 20,000 distinct CDR3 sequences, roughly 5% were seen once, and the ten largest hold roughly 7%. The sequencing sample was made of whole blood. Receptors originate from an adult who was a healthcare worker with PCR-confirmed SARS-CoV-2 infection or an uninfected control (not recorded which).

This clonotype is judged medium-sized. The chain employs TRBV4-1 and TRBJ2-1, with TRBD2 matching over 12 bases. The germline V gene encodes CDR1 MGHRA and CDR2 YSYEKL. The CDR3 loop spans 16 amino acids. Losses at the gene ends were 7 bases for V and 1 base for J; bases not matched to a gene: 5. CDR3 protein: CASMTSGRVSYNEQFF. CDR3 coding DNA: TGCGCCAGCATGACTAGCGGGAGAGTTTCCTACAATGAGCAGTTCTTC.

Many counts were recorded for this clonotype. V gene TRBV12-3 or TRBV12-4 combines with J gene TRBJ2-2; D may be TRBD2 (5 bases). The V end lost 4 bases, the J end lost 4 bases, and 10 bases lay between the germline ends. This CDR3 spans 14 amino acids. CDR3 DNA sequence: TGTGCCAGCAGTTCCCTGCGGGTCACCGGGGAGCTGTTTTTT. The encoded protein is CASSSLRVTGELFF.

This clonotype appeared many times. The V call is TRBV11-3, the J call TRBJ2-7; 7 positions agree with TRBD2. After removal of 1 base from V and 5 bases from J, the junction contained 2 bases not matched to a gene. CDR1 is SGHNT, CDR2 YENEEA, per germline. The CDR3 spans 13 residues. The CDR3 region is CASSLGGGDEQYV. CDR3 coding DNA: TGTGCCAGCAGCTTAGGGGGGGGAGACGAGCAGTACGTC.